The entry below describes one T cell receptor beta chain. Its antigen is currently unknown. CDR3 length: 13 amino acids. Trimming cost V 4 bases and J 5 bases, with 12 bases left between them. Germline V gene lookup returns CDR1 LNHDA and CDR2 SQIVND (reference sequence). The data belong to a study of OX40 agonist ivuxolimab in advanced cancers. Across the study: Ivuxolimab doses were 0.01, 0.1, 0.3, 1.5, 3 or 10 mg/kg every 2 weeks. General observations from the study: Relative to CD4+ cells, CD8+ T cells on average had more expanded clones.

Using immunoSEQ multiplex PCR, the repertoire was profiled, and TCRdb retains in-frame clones only, with some absent. Of about 89,000 clones listed, around 83% are singletons. This clonotype was sampled from an adult with an advanced solid tumor such as melanoma, head and neck, liver or kidney cancer. The V gene is TRBV19, the J gene TRBJ2-7; tentative D call: TRBD1 (6 bases). Here the sequenced sample was CD4+ or CD8+ T cells sorted from blood, taken in a trial of the OX40 agonist ivuxolimab. This CDR3 is CASSRLQGDEQYF. The CDR3 bases are TGTGCCAGTAGTAGGCTACAGGGTGACGAGCAGTACTTC.